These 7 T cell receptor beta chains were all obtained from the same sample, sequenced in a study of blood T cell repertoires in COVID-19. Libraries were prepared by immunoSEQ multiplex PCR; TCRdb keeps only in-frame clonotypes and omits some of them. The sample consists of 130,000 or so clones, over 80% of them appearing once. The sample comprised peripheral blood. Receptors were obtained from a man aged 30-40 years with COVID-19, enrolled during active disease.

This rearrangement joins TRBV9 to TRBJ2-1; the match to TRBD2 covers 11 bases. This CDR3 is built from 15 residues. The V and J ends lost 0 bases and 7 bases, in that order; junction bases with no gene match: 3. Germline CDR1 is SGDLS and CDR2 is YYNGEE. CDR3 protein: CASSVEPSGRNEQFF. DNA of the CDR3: TGTGCCAGCAGCGTAGAACCTAGCGGGAGGAATGAGCAGTTCTTC.

The CDR3 sequence: CASSSDRGDNEQFF. The CDR3 nucleotides read TGTGCCAGCAGTTCGGACAGGGGCGACAATGAGCAGTTCTTC. The genes are TRBV27 and TRBJ2-1; 9 positions agree with TRBD1. CDR1 is MNHEY, CDR2 SMNVEV, per germline (reference sequence). J gave up 5 bases and V 4 bases, and 3 bases lay outside the gene matches. CDR3 length: 14 amino acids.

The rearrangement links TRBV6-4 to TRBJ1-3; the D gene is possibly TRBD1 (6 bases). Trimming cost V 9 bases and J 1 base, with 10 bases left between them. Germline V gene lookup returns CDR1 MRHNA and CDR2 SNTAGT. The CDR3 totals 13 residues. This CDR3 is CARGGPSGNTIYF. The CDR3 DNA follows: TGTGCCAGAGGGGGTCCGTCTGGAAACACCATATATTTT.

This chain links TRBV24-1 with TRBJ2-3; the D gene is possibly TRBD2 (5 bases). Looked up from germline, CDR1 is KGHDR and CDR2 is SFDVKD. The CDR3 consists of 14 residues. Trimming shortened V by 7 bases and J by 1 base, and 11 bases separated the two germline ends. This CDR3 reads CATRDSIGTDTQYF. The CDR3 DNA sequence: TGTGCCACCAGGGACTCCATAGGCACAGATACGCAGTATTTT.

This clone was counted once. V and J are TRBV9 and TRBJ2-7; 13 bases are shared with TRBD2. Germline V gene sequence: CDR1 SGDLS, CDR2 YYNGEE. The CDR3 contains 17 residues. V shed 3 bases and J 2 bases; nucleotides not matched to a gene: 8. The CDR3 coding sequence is TGTGCCAGCAGCGAGGGGACTAGCGGGATCGGGACCTACGAGCAGTACTTC. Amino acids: CASSEGTSGIGTYEQYF.

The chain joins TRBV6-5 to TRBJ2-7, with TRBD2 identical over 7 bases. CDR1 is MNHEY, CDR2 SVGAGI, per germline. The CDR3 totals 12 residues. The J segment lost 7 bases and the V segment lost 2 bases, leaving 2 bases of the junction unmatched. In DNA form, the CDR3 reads TGTGCCAGCAGTTACGGGGGGGGAGAGCAGTACTTC. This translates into CASSYGGGEQYF.

DNA of the CDR3: TGTGCCAGCAGTCTTGGACAGGGAGGTCTGAATGAGCAGTTCTTC. Encoded protein: CASSLGQGGLNEQFF. V is TRBV2 and J is TRBJ2-1; 8 bases map to TRBD1. Germline lookup yields CDR1 SNHLY and CDR2 FYNNEI. This CDR3 is 15 amino acids long. J lost 7 bases, V lost 5 bases, and 10 bases had no gene match.